The sequence of this T cell receptor (beta chain) was determined in a study of blood T cell repertoires in COVID-19. TCRdb's copy holds only in-frame clones and misses some; the assay was immunoSEQ multiplex PCR. This table holds about 240,000 clones, about nine tenths found once. This CDR3 comprises 13 residues. Deletions cut 6 bases from V and 4 bases from J, with 12 bases between. The J gene is TRBJ2-5, the V gene TRBV12-3 or TRBV12-4; D is unclear. Sequencing was carried out using peripheral blood. The receptor was derived from a man aged 30-40 years with COVID-19, enrolled during active disease. The CDR3 is CASRDSGRETQYF. The CDR3 DNA sequence: TGTGCCAGCAGAGACTCGGGTAGAGAGACCCAGTACTTC.